The 8 T cell receptor beta chains below all came from one sample that was sequenced in a study of blood T cell repertoires in COVID-19. The repertoire was sequenced with immunoSEQ multiplex PCR; TCRdb's copy has only in-frame clones and lacks some. The repertoire has roughly 180,000 clones, around 79% of them found once; the top ten carry 9.5% to 12%. Sequenced material: PBMCs or T cells enriched from blood (not recorded which). Receptors originate from a middle-aged man who had recovered from COVID-19.

This clone has more than one count but fewer than ten. V is TRBV5-5 and J is TRBJ1-2; tentatively, D is TRBD1 (5 bases). Trimming removed 3 bases from V and 8 bases from J, with 20 bases in between. In germline, CDR1 is SGHKS, CDR2 YYEKEE (reference sequence). This CDR3 contains 15 residues. For the CDR3, the DNA is TGTGCCAGCAGCTCCGGACACGGTTTCATTCGGGGCTACACCTTC. The encoded protein is CASSSGHGFIRGYTF.

V is TRBV27 and J is TRBJ1-1, with a possible D match to TRBD1 (5 bases). CDR3 size: 15 residues. Germline assignment: CDR1 MNHEY and CDR2 SMNVEV (reference sequence). Trimming shortened V by 6 bases and J by 3 bases, and 17 bases separated the two germline ends. The CDR3 reads CASSPTGPGDTEAFF. The CDR3 DNA follows: TGTGCCAGCAGCCCAACAGGCCCTGGTGACACTGAAGCTTTCTTT.

The count of this clone is one. This chain connects TRBV6-5 to TRBJ1-2, with 7 bases identical to TRBD1. CDR1 MNHEY and CDR2 SVGAGI come from the germline V gene. With 7 bases clipped from V and 8 bases from J, the junction kept 16 bases outside the gene matches. The CDR3 has 15 residues. In DNA, the CDR3 is TGTGCCAGCACCCGACAGGGTTCACATACAAGGGGCTACACCTTC. Residues: CASTRQGSHTRGYTF.

J is TRBJ1-6 and V is TRBV28, with D possibly matching TRBD1 (5 bases). Deletions cut 6 bases from V and 0 bases from J, with 18 bases between. Germline loops: CDR1 MDHEN, CDR2 SYDVKM. The CDR3 spans 18 residues. The CDR3 coding sequence is TGTGCCAGCAGAGTTCCGACGGGGGGGAGCTCCTATAATTCACCCCTCCACTTT. Its protein is CASRVPTGGSSYNSPLHF.

The rearrangement uses TRBV11-2 and TRBJ1-4; the match to TRBD1 covers 7 bases. The V gene end was trimmed by 4 bases and the J gene end by 0 bases; junction bases not matched to a gene: 5. The CDR3 has 16 amino acids. The germline V gene has CDR1 SGHAT and CDR2 FQNNGV. Here the CDR3 DNA reads TGTGCCAGCAGCTGGGGACAGTTTGCAACTAATGAAAAACTGTTTTTT. Translated, it gives CASSWGQFATNEKLFF.

V usage is TRBV28 and J usage is TRBJ1-4; D might be TRBD1 (6 bases). V lost 4 bases and J 7 bases, leaving 19 bases between the germline ends. In germline, CDR1 is MDHEN, CDR2 SYDVKM. The CDR3 totals 16 residues. The CDR3 reads CASSSIRGGGGEKLFF. As DNA, the CDR3 is TGTGCCAGCAGTTCGATAAGGGGAGGGGGAGGTGAAAAACTGTTTTTT. Together with reference TRBV28 and TRBJ1-4, the CDR3 gives the full variable domain: DVKVTQSSRYLVKRTGEKVFLECVQDMDHENMFWYRQDPGLGLRLIYFSYDVKMKEKGDIPEGYSVSREKKERFSLILESASTNQTSMYLCASSSIRGGGGEKLFFGSGTQLSVL.

Only one count was recorded for this clone. The chain is built from TRBV9 and TRBJ2-7; 8 nucleotides align to TRBD1. Germline V gene data show CDR1 as SGDLS and CDR2 as YYNGEE. The CDR3 covers 13 residues. V was pared by 3 bases and J by 6 bases, with 5 bases of the junction left unmatched. CDR3 region: CASSAGQGSEQYF. The CDR3 nucleotides are TGTGCCAGCAGCGCCGGACAGGGCTCCGAGCAGTACTTC.

This clone was seen only a few times. The chain employs TRBV19 and TRBJ1-1, with D hard to call. The V gene lost 8 bases and the J gene lost 1 base, with 17 bases spanning the gap. CDR3 length: 15 residues. CDR1 and CDR2 (germline): LNHDA, SQIVND (reference sequence). The DNA of the CDR3 is TGTGCCAGTGGACCGGGGTTTAGGGCGAACACTGAAGCTTTCTTT. As protein: CASGPGFRANTEAFF.